What follows are 28 T cell receptor beta chains derived from one specimen sequenced in a study of T-cell memory formation after mild COVID-19. Each CDR3 protein is one row after TCRdb ran MiXCR on the 5' RACE reads. The table lists hundreds of thousands of distinct CDR3 sequences, roughly 22% of them singletons, with around 13% in the top ten. Sequencing was carried out using PBMCs or a T cell subset sorted from them (not recorded which). The receptors were sampled from an adult woman who had mild COVID-19 (a few samples of this study predate the infection). Cell type and time point are not known.

This chain uses TRBV7-3 with TRBJ1-1, with a weak D call TRBD1 (6 bases). The CDR3 extends over 15 amino acids. V shed 5 bases and J shed 3 bases, with 16 bases lying between them. Germline assignment: CDR1 SGHTA and CDR2 FQGTGA. The CDR3 DNA follows: TGTGCCAGCAGCCCATCAGGGAAGGGGGACACTGAAGCTTTCTTT. It translates to CASSPSGKGDTEAFF.

This clonotype showed up just a few times. DNA of the CDR3: TGTGCCAGCAGCGTATCTAACAGGGGGTACTATGGCTACACCTTC. Its translation is CASSVSNRGYYGYTF. The chain is built from TRBV9 and TRBJ1-2, with TRBD1 matching over 8 bases. CDR3 length: 15 residues. The junction had 5 bases not matched to a gene; V was cut back by 1 base and J by 3 bases. Germline lookup yields CDR1 SGDLS and CDR2 YYNGEE.

This chain connects TRBV5-6 to TRBJ1-2, with D possibly being TRBD1 (6 bases). This CDR3 is built from 12 residues. Germline V gives CDR1 SGHDT, CDR2 YYEEEE. Deletions cut 3 bases from V and 8 bases from J, with 11 bases between. DNA of the CDR3: TGTGCCAGCAGCTCCACAGGGCCGGGCTACACCTTC. The encoded protein is CASSSTGPGYTF.

J is TRBJ2-3 and V is TRBV18, with 9 bases identical to TRBD2. The ends lost 3 bases at V and 4 bases at J; junction bases unmatched: 8. The CDR3 spans 16 residues. Germline V gene lookup returns CDR1 KGHSH and CDR2 LQKENI. The CDR3 nucleotides are TGTGCCAGCTCACCCGTGGGACTAGCCGGGGCAGATACGCAGTATTTT. Protein: CASSPVGLAGADTQYF. The variable domain in full, with the rest retrieved from reference TRBV18 and TRBJ2-3, is NAGVMQNPRHLVRRRGQEARLRCSPMKGHSHVYWYRQLPEEGLKFMVYLQKENIIDESGMPKERFSAEFPKEGPSILRIQQVVRGDSAAYFCASSPVGLAGADTQYFGPGTRLTVL.

This clonotype showed up just a few times. This chain connects TRBV5-4 to TRBJ2-5, with D maybe TRBD2 (6 bases). The CDR3 spans 17 residues. The ends were cut back, 4 bases at V and 1 base at J, with 20 bases in the middle. Germline loops: CDR1 SGHNT, CDR2 YYREEE (reference sequence). CDR3 amino acids: CASSRGDFPTGQETQYF. The CDR3 nucleotides read TGTGCCAGCAGCCGAGGGGACTTCCCCACGGGCCAAGAGACCCAGTACTTC. Filled out from reference TRBV5-4 and TRBJ2-5, the complete variable domain reads ETGVTQSPTHLIKTRGQQVTLRCSSQSGHNTVSWYQQALGQGPQFIFQYYREEENGRGNFPPRFSGLQFPNYSSELNVNALELDDSALYLCASSRGDFPTGQETQYFGPGTRLLVL.

This clonotype showed up just a few times. This sequence joins TRBV7-3 and TRBJ2-1; a weak D match, TRBD2 (5 bases). The germline V and J ends were trimmed by 6 bases and 4 bases, with 16 bases remaining between them. Germline V CDR1 and CDR2: SGHTA, FQGTGA. The CDR3 totals 15 residues. CDR3 nucleotide sequence: TGTGCCAGCAGTAAGGCAGGAGGTGGGTACAATGAGCAGTTCTTC. It encodes CASSKAGGGYNEQFF. The full variable domain, completed using reference TRBV7-3 and TRBJ2-1, is GAGVSQTPSNKVTEKGKYVELRCDPISGHTALYWYRQSLGQGPEFLIYFQGTGAADDSGLPNDRFFAVRPEGSVSTLKIQRTERGDSAVYLCASSKAGGGYNEQFFGPGTRLTVL.

This clonotype has at least ten counts. The rearrangement links TRBV7-9 to TRBJ1-2; 9 bases agree with TRBD1. The CDR3 is 13 residues long. Germline V gene lookup returns CDR1 SEHNR and CDR2 FQNEAQ (reference sequence). V lost 4 bases, J lost 5 bases, and 2 bases stayed unmatched. CDR3 in DNA: TGTGCCAGCAGCTCCGGACAGGGGTATGGCTACACCTTC. Translated, it gives CASSSGQGYGYTF.

The gene calls are TRBV10-3 and TRBJ2-1, with 8 bases aligning to TRBD1. V lost 5 bases to trimming and J lost 2 bases; unmatched junction nucleotides: 5. CDR3 size: 15 residues. Germline CDR1 reads ENHRY; CDR2 reads SYGVKD. CDR3 nucleotides: TGTGCCATCAGTACAGGGGGGACTGCCTACAATGAGCAGTTCTTC. Its protein is CAISTGGTAYNEQFF.

The table lists this clonotype with a few counts. The chain carries TRBV7-9 and TRBJ2-3; 9 nucleotides agree with TRBD1. This CDR3 has 15 residues. Germline loops: CDR1 SEHNR, CDR2 FQNEAQ (reference sequence). The ends lost 7 bases at V and 1 base at J; junction bases unmatched: 6. The CDR3 nucleotides read TGTGCCAGCAACCCGGGACAGGGACGCACAGATACGCAGTATTTT. This translates into CASNPGQGRTDTQYF.

This sequence joins TRBV20-1 and TRBJ1-4; 9 bases are shared with TRBD1. CDR3 length equals 15 residues. Germline V CDR1 and CDR2: DFQATT, SNEGSKA (reference sequence). The junction had 4 bases not matched to a gene; V was cut back by 0 bases and J by 5 bases. The CDR3 here is CSARDFGTGNEKLFF. CDR3 in DNA: TGCAGTGCTAGAGATTTTGGGACAGGGAATGAAAAACTGTTTTTT.

This clonotype was detected only a few times. The V and J genes are TRBV11-1 and TRBJ1-2; 11 nucleotides line up with TRBD1. J gave up 7 bases and V 4 bases, and 8 bases lay outside the gene matches. The germline V gene has CDR1 SGHAT and CDR2 FQDESV (reference sequence). This CDR3 is built from 15 residues. The CDR3 bases are TGTGCCAGCAGCTACCGGACAGGGGGCATTGGTGGCTACACCTTC. Its protein product is CASSYRTGGIGGYTF.

The chain joins TRBV4-3 to TRBJ1-5; 7 bases are shared with TRBD1. The CDR3 runs 14 residues. V gave up 4 bases and J gave up 9 bases; unmatched junction bases: 9. Germline CDR1 and CDR2: LGHNA and YSLEER. The CDR3 reads CASSLRTGTGPQHF. Here the CDR3 DNA reads TGCGCCAGCAGCCTCAGGACAGGTACAGGGCCCCAGCATTTT.

The table lists this clonotype with a few counts. The chain joins TRBV24-1 to TRBJ1-5, with a weak D call TRBD1 (5 bases). Germline values: CDR1 KGHDR, CDR2 SFDVKD. The CDR3 length is 15 residues. The V gene lost 6 bases and the J gene lost 2 bases, with 13 bases spanning the gap. The DNA for the CDR3 is TGTGCCACCAGTTCAGGGCGGGGCGGCAATCAGCCCCAGCATTTT. Its protein product is CATSSGRGGNQPQHF.

Only a few counts were recorded for this clonotype. This rearrangement joins TRBV4-1 to TRBJ2-2; a weak D match, TRBD2 (5 bases). V was cut by 1 base and J by 0 bases, with 12 bases left in between. The CDR3 consists of 17 residues. CDR1 and CDR2 (germline): MGHRA, YSYEKL. In DNA form, the CDR3 reads TGCGCCAGCAGCCAAGTTCCGGGATACACGAACACCGGGGAGCTGTTTTTT. It codes for CASSQVPGYTNTGELFF.

This clonotype was counted a few times. The chain combines TRBV7-8 with TRBJ2-5; D may be TRBD2 (6 bases). Trimming pared 5 bases from V and 4 bases from J, leaving 14 bases between. This CDR3 comprises 14 residues. Germline V lookup: CDR1 SGHVS, CDR2 FQNEAQ. The CDR3 reads CASSLTSFRETQYF. In DNA, the CDR3 is TGTGCCAGCAGCCTAACTAGCTTCCGAGAGACCCAGTACTTC.

The rearrangement joins TRBV20-1 to TRBJ2-5, with D perhaps TRBD2 (5 bases). This CDR3 region has 18 residues. Germline assignment: CDR1 DFQATT and CDR2 SNEGSKA (reference sequence). With 4 bases removed from V and 3 bases from J, the gap between germline ends came to 27 bases. CDR3 residues: CSAKSEASPRQLEETQYF. DNA for the CDR3: TGCAGTGCTAAGTCGGAGGCTAGCCCCCGTCAATTGGAAGAGACCCAGTACTTC.

This chain joins TRBV6-6 and TRBJ2-1, with a weak D call TRBD1 (6 bases). Trimming removed 8 bases at V and 5 bases at J, with 10 bases between. This CDR3 has 12 residues. Looked up from germline, CDR1 is MNHNY and CDR2 is SVGAGI (reference sequence). CDR3 coding DNA: TGTGCCAGCCGATACAGGGACAATGAGCAGTTCTTC. Its protein is CASRYRDNEQFF.

This clonotype was seen repeatedly, ten times or more. V is TRBV4-2 and J is TRBJ2-5, with 7 bases that match TRBD2. CDR3 length: 16 amino acids. The junction had 7 bases not matched to a gene; V was cut back by 1 base and J by 2 bases. Germline V gene data show CDR1 as LGHNA and CDR2 as YNFKEQ. The CDR3 DNA reads as TGTGCCAGCAGCCAAGCGGTAGCGGGCCTACAAGAGACCCAGTACTTC. Its translation: CASSQAVAGLQETQYF.

This clonotype was seen more than once but under ten times. The rearrangement joins TRBV5-1 to TRBJ2-5; D remains unclear. Germline CDR1 SGHRS, CDR2 YFSETQ. V shed 7 bases and J shed 3 bases, with 10 bases lying between them. The CDR3 length is 12 residues. The CDR3 sequence: CASRVGKETQYF. DNA of the CDR3: TGCGCCAGCCGCGTGGGGAAAGAGACCCAGTACTTC.

This clonotype occurred a few times. CDR3 sequence: CASSPTGDTGELFF. The CDR3 DNA sequence: TGTGCCAGTAGCCCGACAGGGGACACCGGGGAGCTGTTTTTT. This rearrangement joins TRBV19 to TRBJ2-2, with TRBD1 matching over 8 bases. The CDR3 contains 14 residues. Germline CDR1 is LNHDA and CDR2 is SQIVND (reference sequence). Trimming took 6 bases from V and 3 from J; bases not matched to a gene: 3.

Ten or more counts support this clonotype. The chain is built from TRBV7-8 and TRBJ1-1; 8 positions agree with TRBD1. CDR1 and CDR2 (germline): SGHVS, FQNEAQ. J was trimmed by 1 base and V by 5 bases; bases with no gene match: 9. The CDR3 spans 16 residues. CDR3 region: CASSLDREGENTEAFF. DNA of the CDR3: TGTGCCAGCAGCCTGGACAGGGAAGGGGAGAACACTGAAGCTTTCTTT. The whole variable domain, filled in from reference TRBV7-8 and TRBJ1-1, reads GAGVSQSPRYKVAKRGQDVALRCDPISGHVSLFWYQQALGQGPEFLTYFQNEAQLDKSGLPSDRFFAERPEGSVSTLKIQRTQQEDSAVYLCASSLDREGENTEAFFGQGTRLTVV.

This clonotype was seen a few times. The chain has TRBV5-6 and TRBJ2-2, with a possible D match to TRBD1 (5 bases). Trimming stripped 0 bases from V and 1 base from J, with 13 bases between. CDR1 SGHDT and CDR2 YYEEEE come from the germline V gene. This CDR3 has 17 residues. The CDR3 DNA reads as TGTGCCAGCAGCTTGGAGATTACAGGCCAGAACACCGGGGAGCTGTTTTTT. Translating gives CASSLEITGQNTGELFF.

This chain links TRBV18 with TRBJ2-1; D ambiguous. Trimming removed 6 bases from V and 5 bases from J, with 8 bases in between. This CDR3 is 12 amino acids long. The germline CDR1 and CDR2 sequences are KGHSH and LQKENI. DNA for the CDR3: TGTGCCAGCTCTACCCCCAACAATGAGCAGTTCTTC. It yields the protein CASSTPNNEQFF.

This chain links TRBV7-2 with TRBJ1-2; D ambiguous. This CDR3 is built from 12 residues. Between the trimmed V and J ends, which lost 2 bases and 6 bases, there was a span of 7 bases. Germline lookup yields CDR1 SGHTA and CDR2 FQGNSA. The chain's CDR3 is CASSLQDNGYTF. The CDR3 DNA is TGTGCCAGCAGCTTACAGGATAATGGCTACACCTTC. Variable domain in full (rest from reference TRBV7-2 and TRBJ1-2): GAGVSQSPSNKVTEKGKDVELRCDPISGHTALYWYRQSLGQGLEFLIYFQGNSAPDKSGLPSDRFSAERTGGSVSTLTIQRTQQEDSAVYLCASSLQDNGYTFGSGTRLTVV.

The CDR3 nucleotides are TGCAGCGTTGAAGTTAGAGGACAGCGGTTTAAGGGAGCTTTCTTT. The encoded protein is CSVEVRGQRFKGAFF. V and J are TRBV29-1 and TRBJ1-1, with D perhaps matching TRBD1 (6 bases). The V gene lost 1 base and the J gene lost 10 bases, with 22 bases spanning the gap. This CDR3 has 15 residues. Per the germline V gene, CDR1 is SQVTM and CDR2 is ANQGSEA.

The chain has TRBV29-1 and TRBJ2-5; perhaps TRBD2 as D (6 bases). The CDR3 spans 11 residues. V was clipped by 6 bases and J by 7 bases, with 12 bases between them. Germline V gene lookup returns CDR1 SQVTM and CDR2 ANQGSEA. The CDR3 DNA sequence: TGCAGCGTCCGACTGGGGGGGACCCAGTACTTC. It encodes CSVRLGGTQYF.

The sample holds a few counts of this clonotype. V usage is TRBV7-9 and J usage is TRBJ1-1; D is perhaps TRBD1 (5 bases). The length of the CDR3 is 13 residues. The V and J ends lost 6 bases and 0 bases respectively, with 8 bases between them. Germline-derived CDR1 and CDR2 are SEHNR and FQNEAQ (reference sequence). Here the CDR3 reads CASSGRVNTEAFF. The CDR3 region has the DNA TGTGCCAGCAGTGGCAGGGTGAACACTGAAGCTTTCTTT.

This clonotype was counted ten times or more. The chain uses TRBV24-1 and TRBJ2-5; D call uncertain. Germline CDR1 and CDR2: KGHDR and SFDVKD. With 4 bases removed from V and 0 bases from J, the gap between germline ends came to 5 bases. This CDR3 contains 13 residues. The CDR3: CATSETYQETQYF. In DNA form, the CDR3 reads TGTGCCACCAGTGAAACTTACCAAGAGACCCAGTACTTC.